The source of this TCR beta chain is a study of T cell changes during pregnancy in multiple sclerosis. V gave up 3 bases and J gave up 8 bases; unmatched junction bases: 5. Germline V gene sequence: CDR1 SGHVS, CDR2 FNYEAQ. The CDR3 has 14 residues. Generated by immunoSEQ multiplex PCR, the TCRdb table keeps only in-frame clones and is missing some. In the table there are fewer than 40,000 clones, roughly 90% of which are singletons. This sequence joins TRBV7-6 and TRBJ2-7, with 12 bases that match TRBD2. This TCR was sampled from a female donor with multiple sclerosis, enrolled in a pregnancy study. Sequencing used CD4+ T cells from peripheral blood mononuclear cells, obtained in the second trimester of pregnancy. CDR3 bases: TGTGCCAGCAGCTTGACTAGCGGGAGCAGTCAGCAGTACTTC. It specifies CASSLTSGSSQQYF.